This T cell receptor (beta chain) is from a study of T cells in localized non-small cell lung cancer. This clone qualifies as medium-sized. The CDR3 extends over 15 amino acids. Germline V gene data show CDR1 as SGHNT and CDR2 as YENEEA. V trimming: 3 bases; J trimming: 1 base; junction bases outside the gene matches: 4. Generated by immunoSEQ multiplex PCR, the TCRdb table keeps only in-frame clones and is missing some. The profile covers fewer than 2,000 clones, with around 20% appearing a single time and about 19% taken by the ten largest. Sequences were derived from normal lung tissue next to the tumor, sampled before any cancer treatment. V is TRBV11-3 and J is TRBJ2-5; 8 bases match TRBD1. The receptor's source is a woman aged 40 to 75 with stage I lung adenocarcinoma. CDR3 bases: TGTGCCAGCAGCTTGGATCAGGGGGCCCAAGAGACCCAGTACTTC. This codes for CASSLDQGAQETQYF.